This T cell receptor beta chain was found in a study of CD4 T cells in relation to SARS-CoV-2 and coronaviruses. Turning to the study itself: TCR beta CDR3s were sequenced after roughly ten-day antigen culture of PBMCs.

Germline CDR1 reads SGHTS; CDR2 reads YDEGEE. This CDR3 comprises 13 residues. Trimming pared 5 bases from V and 8 bases from J, leaving 16 bases between. TCRdb's table, derived via immunoSEQ multiplex PCR, lists solely in-frame clones and lacks some. The table lists around 24,000 clones, about 76% of them singletons. CD4+ T cells from unexposed donors were obtained before the COVID-19 pandemic (2011-2018). After about ten days of culture, CD4+ T cells were isolated. Testing used SARS-CoV-2 S/N and four cold-coronavirus spikes on unexposed-donor CD4+ T cells, cells permitting. A note on this clone: Its specificity is unknown.

The sample consisted of CD4+ T cells from PBMCs, cultured in vitro. The sequence was collected from a human donor in good health. The V gene is TRBV5-8, the J gene TRBJ1-2, with D possibly being TRBD1 (5 bases). The CDR3 loop reads CASRGRGAQGYTF. CDR3 DNA: TGTGCCAGCAGAGGACGAGGGGCGCAAGGCTACACCTTC.